This TCR beta chain was documented in a study of cytomegalovirus exposure and HLA in healthy donors. Primers: 60 Vbeta forward and 13 Jbeta reverse. Sequenced by immunoSEQ multiplex PCR; TCRdb stores in-frame clones only, minus some. The sample has around 170,000 clones, over 70% seen once. With 5 bases removed from V and 7 bases from J, the gap between germline ends came to 29 bases. The CDR3 is 19 residues long. Germline V gene data show CDR1 as LNHDA and CDR2 as SQIVND (reference sequence). Sequencing was performed on PBMCs. The receptor comes from a woman between 45 and 60 years old in good health and CMV-seropositive. The V call is TRBV19, the J call TRBJ2-2; tentative D call: TRBD2 (7 bases). The CDR3 DNA is TGTGCCAGTAGTTCAATGGGCGGGGGCAGGACGGGAGAGAGCGGGGAGCTGTTTTTT. Translated, it gives CASSSMGGGRTGESGELFF.